One and the same sample provided the 10 T cell receptor beta chains below, sequenced in a study of T cell responses to AZD1222 COVID-19 vaccine. Clones were sequenced by immunoSEQ multiplex PCR, and TCRdb holds only the in-frame ones, with some missing. The sample has 75,000 to 100,000 clones, just over 90% seen once; the top ten hold about 13%. Material: peripheral blood, obtained on day 0 of AZD1222 vaccination. These receptors originate from an adult in good health.

The V call is TRBV5-1, the J call TRBJ2-5; 7 bases map to TRBD2. CDR3 length: 15 residues. CDR1 is SGHRS, CDR2 YFSETQ, per germline. Trimming cost V 0 bases and J 1 base; bases outside gene matches: 3. The CDR3 loop is CASSLGASGQETQYF. CDR3 nucleotide sequence: TGCGCCAGCAGCTTGGGTGCTAGCGGCCAAGAGACCCAGTACTTC.

This rearrangement joins TRBV7-8 to TRBJ1-5, with 9 bases that match TRBD1. After removal of 3 bases from V and 1 base from J, the junction contained 4 bases not matched to a gene. This CDR3 spans 16 amino acids. Germline V gene sequence: CDR1 SGHVS, CDR2 FQNEAQ. In DNA, the CDR3 is TGTGCCAGCAGCTTTAAAGGACAGGGGAGCAATCAGCCCCAGCATTTT. Translating gives CASSFKGQGSNQPQHF.

This clone came up once. The V call is TRBV6-5, the J call TRBJ1-6; no clear D. Germline V gene data show CDR1 as MNHEY and CDR2 as SVGAGI. The ends were cut back, 5 bases at V and 5 bases at J, with 4 bases in the middle. This CDR3 spans 12 amino acids. The CDR3 nucleotides are TGTGCCAGCAGTCCCCATAATTCACCCCTCCACTTT. Its protein product is CASSPHNSPLHF.

V is TRBV2 and J is TRBJ2-7; no clear D gene. The CDR3 runs to 13 residues. Germline-derived CDR1 and CDR2 are SNHLY and FYNNEI. Trimming removed 10 bases at V and 3 bases at J, with 16 bases between. CDR3 bases: TGTGCCAATTCAAACCGCATGAACTACGAGCAGTACTTC. Residues: CANSNRMNYEQYF.

The chain couples TRBV19 to TRBJ1-2; D is uncertain. V was trimmed by 3 bases and J by 4 bases, leaving 12 bases between them. Per the germline V gene, CDR1 is LNHDA and CDR2 is SQIVND (reference sequence). This CDR3 contains 14 residues. CDR3 bases: TGTGCCAGTAGTATTGCCCTTCCCTCCTATGGCTACACCTTC. Its translation: CASSIALPSYGYTF.

This chain uses TRBV4-2 with TRBJ2-2; 12 bases match TRBD2. From germline, CDR1 is LGHNA and CDR2 YNFKEQ. With 4 bases clipped from V and 6 bases from J, the junction kept 3 bases outside the gene matches. The CDR3 sequence is 15 residues long. Written as DNA, the CDR3 is TGTGCCAGCAGCCCGCTAGCGGGGGGGTCCGGGGAGCTGTTTTTT. Translating it yields CASSPLAGGSGELFF.

This clone was seen once. The chain has TRBV11-2 and TRBJ2-7; TRBD1 aligns across 10 bases. The trim removed 1 base at V and 4 bases at J, leaving 4 bases unmatched. CDR1 is SGHAT and CDR2 is FQNNGV in the germline V gene. This CDR3 spans 15 amino acids. In nucleotides, the CDR3 is TGTGCCAGCAGCTTAGCCGGGACAGGGGTTTACGAGCAGTACTTC. Protein product: CASSLAGTGVYEQYF.

This rearrangement joins TRBV7-2 to TRBJ2-7; 14 bases align to TRBD2. The CDR3 sequence is 16 residues long. Germline CDR1 and CDR2: SGHTA and FQGNSA. Trimming cost V 5 bases and J 4 bases; bases outside gene matches: 7. The CDR3 is CASSLGLAGGIYEQYF. The CDR3 nucleotides read TGTGCCAGCAGCCTCGGACTAGCGGGAGGTATTTACGAGCAGTACTTC.

The genes are TRBV5-1 and TRBJ1-3, with TRBD1 as a possible D gene (5 bases). Trimming left V 2 bases short and J 0 bases short, with 9 bases between. From germline, CDR1 is SGHRS and CDR2 YFSETQ. The length of the CDR3 is 15 residues. CDR3 protein: CASSLGVSSGNTIYF. In DNA, the CDR3 is TGCGCCAGCAGCTTAGGGGTTAGCTCTGGAAACACCATATATTTT.

The chain links TRBV10-3 to TRBJ1-6; 9 bases match TRBD1. Germline V gene data show CDR1 as ENHRY and CDR2 as SYGVKD. V was clipped by 0 bases and J by 7 bases; unmatched bases: 1. The length of the CDR3 is 15 residues. In DNA, the CDR3 is TGTGCCATCAGTGAGTCGGACAGGGGCAATTCACCCCTCCACTTT. It specifies CAISESDRGNSPLHF.